These 30 T cell receptor beta chains were all obtained from the same sample, sequenced in a study of technical replicates of blood from several donors. This table comes from immunoSEQ multiplex PCR, and its TCRdb copy is limited to in-frame clones, with some not included. The data hold some 76,000 clones, with 94% observed a single time. Source material: T cells isolated from PBMCs. The receptors were gathered from a human donor in good health.

The J gene is TRBJ1-1, the V gene TRBV11-2, with TRBD1 matching over 8 bases. Germline loops: CDR1 SGHAT, CDR2 FQNNGV. Germline trimming cut 4 bases from V and 3 bases from J; bases unmatched to any gene: 7. This CDR3 has 15 amino acids. CDR3 coding DNA: TGTGCCAGCAGCTACCATACAGGGGGAGACACTGAAGCTTTCTTT. It translates to CASSYHTGGDTEAFF.

The chain has TRBV2 and TRBJ1-2; TRBD1 matches at 10 bases. The V gene end was trimmed by 6 bases and the J gene end by 6 bases; junction bases not matched to a gene: 1. Germline V gene data show CDR1 as SNHLY and CDR2 as FYNNEI. This CDR3 is 12 amino acids long. The CDR3 protein is CASRGQGNGYTF. CDR3 bases: TGTGCCAGCAGGGGACAGGGGAATGGCTACACCTTC.

The chain joins TRBV9 to TRBJ1-2; D call uncertain. Germline CDR1 and CDR2: SGDLS and YYNGEE. The CDR3 contains 13 residues. The V end was cut by 3 bases, the J end by 1 base, with 7 bases between. The CDR3 bases are TGTGCCAGCAGCGCTCAGCGTAACTATGGCTACACCTTC. This gives the protein CASSAQRNYGYTF.

V is TRBV5-1 and J is TRBJ2-5, with D possibly being TRBD1 (5 bases). V lost 1 base and J lost 0, with 7 bases in between. Germline CDR1 SGHRS, CDR2 YFSETQ. CDR3 length equals 14 residues. Here the CDR3 reads CASSLRQNQETQYF. Written as DNA, the CDR3 is TGCGCCAGCAGCTTGCGACAGAACCAAGAGACCCAGTACTTC.

The chain employs TRBV4-1 and TRBJ1-5, with TRBD1 as a possible D gene (5 bases). Per germline, CDR1 MGHRA and CDR2 YSYEKL. This CDR3 contains 16 residues. The ends were cut back, 0 bases at V and 1 base at J, with 10 bases in the middle. The CDR3 region is CASSQDRVGSNQPQHF. The CDR3 DNA is TGCGCCAGCAGCCAAGACAGGGTGGGGAGCAATCAGCCCCAGCATTTT.

The chain combines TRBV7-8 with TRBJ2-7; tentatively, D is TRBD2 (5 bases). The V and J ends lost 1 base and 0 bases respectively, with 13 bases between them. Germline V gives CDR1 SGHVS, CDR2 FQNEAQ. The CDR3 is made up of 16 amino acids. The CDR3 here is CASSLEAAGSSYEQYF. CDR3 in DNA: TGTGCCAGCAGCTTAGAAGCGGCGGGTAGCTCCTACGAGCAGTACTTC.

V and J are TRBV7-3 and TRBJ2-3; TRBD2 matches at 10 bases. Germline V gene data show CDR1 as SGHTA and CDR2 as FQGTGA. This CDR3 has 15 residues. The trim removed 5 bases at V and 1 base at J, leaving 3 bases unmatched. The CDR3 sequence: CASSPGTSGTDTQYF. DNA for the CDR3: TGTGCCAGCAGCCCGGGGACTAGCGGCACAGATACGCAGTATTTT.

V is TRBV27 and J is TRBJ1-2; D ambiguous. Deletions cut 0 bases from V and 5 bases from J, with 7 bases between. This CDR3 comprises 13 residues. The germline V gene encodes CDR1 MNHEY and CDR2 SMNVEV (reference sequence). DNA of the CDR3: TGTGCCAGCAGTTTATCCCACTGGTATGGCTACACCTTC. This gives the protein CASSLSHWYGYTF.

This clone was observed once. CDR3 sequence reads: CAWSGDRVQSGNTIYF. The DNA for the CDR3 is TGTGCCTGGAGTGGGGACAGGGTACAGAGCGGAAACACCATATATTTT. The gene calls are TRBV30 and TRBJ1-3; TRBD1 aligns across 9 bases. In germline, CDR1 is GTSNPN, CDR2 SVGIG (reference sequence). The V and J ends lost 1 base and 4 bases, in that order; junction bases with no gene match: 8. This CDR3 is 16 amino acids long.

V is TRBV18 and J is TRBJ1-5; the match to TRBD1 covers 7 bases. The CDR3 extends over 18 amino acids. Germline-derived CDR1 and CDR2 are KGHSH and LQKENI. The ends lost 6 bases at V and 7 bases at J; junction bases unmatched: 21. Here the CDR3 reads CASSQLVTGTVRLQPQHF. The DNA for the CDR3 is TGTGCCAGCTCTCAATTGGTAACCGGGACAGTCAGATTACAGCCCCAGCATTTT.

This chain joins TRBV5-1 and TRBJ2-1; TRBD2 aligns across 8 bases. There are 16 residues in the CDR3. Per the germline V gene, CDR1 is SGHRS and CDR2 is YFSETQ. The J segment lost 9 bases and the V segment lost 1 base, leaving 12 bases of the junction unmatched. The CDR3 protein is CASSLSAGAHFGEQFF. In DNA form, the CDR3 reads TGCGCCAGCAGCTTGTCAGCGGGAGCGCACTTCGGTGAGCAGTTCTTC.

V is TRBV6-1 and J is TRBJ2-2; TRBD2 agrees at 11 bases. Germline trimming cut 4 bases from V and 6 bases from J; bases unmatched to any gene: 4. CDR1 is MNHNS, CDR2 SASEGT, per germline. This CDR3 region has 15 residues. This chain's CDR3 is CASSVLAGEAGELFF. For the CDR3, the DNA is TGTGCCAGCAGTGTACTAGCGGGAGAGGCCGGGGAGCTGTTTTTT.

This clone has a handful of counts. The chain uses TRBV9 and TRBJ2-5; D not resolved. The V end was cut by 0 bases, the J end by 2 bases, with 14 bases between. CDR1 SGDLS and CDR2 YYNGEE come from the germline V gene. CDR3 length: 16 residues. In DNA form, the CDR3 reads TGTGCCAGCAGCGTAGGTGGAGTTGCGGTACAAGAGACCCAGTACTTC. Protein product: CASSVGGVAVQETQYF. Combining the CDR3 with reference TRBV9 and TRBJ2-5 gives the whole variable domain DSGVTQTPKHLITATGQRVTLRCSPRSGDLSVYWYQQSLDQGLQFLIQYYNGEERAKGNILERFSAQQFPDLHSELNLSSLELGDSALYFCASSVGGVAVQETQYFGPGTRLLVL.

This chain uses TRBV30 with TRBJ1-1; 7 positions agree with TRBD1. Germline assignment: CDR1 GTSNPN and CDR2 SVGIG (reference sequence). The CDR3 runs 12 residues. J was trimmed by 11 bases and V by 2 bases; bases with no gene match: 8. CDR3 coding DNA: TGTGCCTGGAGTACCACAGGGGTGCTTGCTTTCTTT. Protein product: CAWSTTGVLAFF. The variable domain in full, completed from reference TRBV30 and TRBJ1-1, reads SQTIHQWPATLVQPVGSPLSLECTVEGTSNPNLYWYRQAAGRGLQLLFYSVGIGQISSEVPQNLSASRPQDRQFILSSKKLLLSDSGFYLCAWSTTGVLAFFGQGTRLTVV.

J is TRBJ2-2 and V is TRBV6-5; D not resolved. V shed 4 bases and J shed 7 bases, with 7 bases lying between them. Germline V lookup: CDR1 MNHEY, CDR2 SVGAGI. The CDR3 has 12 residues. The DNA for the CDR3 is TGTGCCAGCAGTTCCGGTGACGGGGAGCTGTTTTTT. It yields the protein CASSSGDGELFF.

The chain is built from TRBV28 and TRBJ1-5; tentative D call: TRBD1 (6 bases). The germline V and J ends were trimmed by 6 bases and 8 bases, with 26 bases remaining between them. This CDR3 is built from 17 residues. The germline V gene has CDR1 MDHEN and CDR2 SYDVKM. CDR3 nucleotide sequence: TGTGCCAGCAGCTCCCACAGGGACCGGGTTAGGGAAGAGCCCCAGCATTTT. Amino acid sequence: CASSSHRDRVREEPQHF.

The chain recombines TRBV6-6 with TRBJ1-5, with a weak D call TRBD1 (6 bases). The CDR3 consists of 13 residues. V was shortened by 7 bases and J by 4 bases, with 11 bases between the two germline ends. Looked up from germline, CDR1 is MNHNY and CDR2 is SVGAGI (reference sequence). The CDR3 region is CASTLGGNQPQHF. The CDR3 DNA sequence: TGTGCCAGCACCCTAGGGGGAAATCAGCCCCAGCATTTT.

V and J are TRBV27 and TRBJ1-2; 10 bases are a match to TRBD1. The germline CDR1 and CDR2 sequences are MNHEY and SMNVEV (reference sequence). V gave up 4 bases and J gave up 8 bases; unmatched junction bases: 19. The CDR3 is 18 residues long. The CDR3: CASSSPLRQGANRRGYTF. Written as DNA, the CDR3 is TGTGCCAGCAGTTCCCCACTACGACAGGGGGCTAATAGGCGCGGCTACACCTTC.

J is TRBJ2-1 and V is TRBV9; 9 positions match TRBD2. The CDR3 is 11 amino acids. Losses at the gene ends were 3 bases for V and 15 bases for J; bases not matched to a gene: 4. CDR1 and CDR2 (germline): SGDLS, YYNGEE. CDR3 nucleotide sequence: TGTGCCAGCAGCGCTAGCGGGGTGATGTTCTTC. It translates to CASSASGVMFF.

J is TRBJ2-1 and V is TRBV4-1; D might be TRBD1 (5 bases). Germline loops: CDR1 MGHRA, CDR2 YSYEKL. Trimming shortened V by 6 bases and J by 7 bases, and 10 bases separated the two germline ends. The CDR3 runs 12 residues. The CDR3 loop reads CASSPRVNEQFF. Written as DNA, the CDR3 is TGCGCCAGCAGTCCCAGGGTGAATGAGCAGTTCTTC.

The genes are TRBV6-1 and TRBJ2-2; D remains ambiguous. The CDR3 consists of 15 residues. The germline gives CDR1 MNHNS, CDR2 SASEGT. V lost 4 bases and J lost 5, with 14 bases in between. The CDR3 region has the DNA TGTGCCAGCAGTGTATTCCACGGTGAGACCGGGGAGCTGTTTTTT. Protein sequence: CASSVFHGETGELFF.

This clone appeared a single time. The rearrangement joins TRBV7-9 to TRBJ1-1; D unclear. The germline V gene encodes CDR1 SEHNR and CDR2 FQNEAQ (reference sequence). The length of the CDR3 is 13 residues. V gave up 4 bases and J gave up 0 bases, with 6 bases separating them. The CDR3: CASSSQVNTEAFF. The DNA of the CDR3 is TGTGCCAGCAGCTCGCAGGTGAACACTGAAGCTTTCTTT.

The chain employs TRBV30 and TRBJ2-7; tentatively, D is TRBD1 (6 bases). The V gene lost 3 bases and the J gene lost 4 bases, with 7 bases spanning the gap. The CDR3 spans 11 residues. Germline loops: CDR1 GTSNPN, CDR2 SVGIG (reference sequence). CDR3 sequence reads: CAWSDRYEQYF. DNA of the CDR3: TGTGCCTGGAGCGACAGGTACGAGCAGTACTTC.

The CDR3, as DNA: TGTGCCATCAGTGTTTCCATGAACACTGAAGCTTTCTTT. Amino acid sequence: CAISVSMNTEAFF. The chain joins TRBV10-3 to TRBJ1-1; D not certain. Germline assignment: CDR1 ENHRY and CDR2 SYGVKD. Trimming removed 4 bases at V and 0 bases at J, with 6 bases between. The CDR3 runs to 13 residues.

The chain carries TRBV7-3 and TRBJ2-1; 8 bases align to TRBD2. The CDR3 contains 15 residues. CDR1 and CDR2 from the germline V gene are SGHTA and FQGTGA. The V gene end was trimmed by 5 bases and the J gene end by 8 bases; junction bases not matched to a gene: 11. CDR3 sequence: CASSASPGLVDEQFF. The CDR3, as DNA: TGTGCCAGCAGCGCCAGCCCGGGACTAGTGGATGAGCAGTTCTTC.

The J gene is TRBJ2-7, the V gene TRBV27; 14 bases map to TRBD2. This CDR3 spans 15 amino acids. Germline CDR1 reads MNHEY; CDR2 reads SMNVEV (reference sequence). The trim removed 3 bases at V and 7 bases at J, leaving 5 bases unmatched. CDR3 bases: TGTGCCAGCAGTTTGGGGACTAGCGGGAGTACTGAGCAGTACTTC. Its protein is CASSLGTSGSTEQYF.

The genes are TRBV11-3 and TRBJ2-7; D is unresolved. CDR1 is SGHNT, CDR2 YENEEA, per germline. V shed 3 bases and J shed 4 bases, with 7 bases lying between them. This CDR3 is 12 amino acids long. The CDR3 is CASSFLPYEQYF. In DNA, the CDR3 is TGTGCCAGCAGCTTCCTCCCTTACGAGCAGTACTTC. The whole variable domain, filled in from reference TRBV11-3 and TRBJ2-7, reads EAGVVQSPRYKIIEKKQPVAFWCNPISGHNTLYWYLQNLGQGPELLIRYENEEAVDDSQLPKDRFSAERLKGVDSTLKIQPAELGDSAVYLCASSFLPYEQYFGPGTRLTVT.

The V gene is TRBV13, the J gene TRBJ2-5; TRBD2 matches at 8 bases. Germline V gene sequence: CDR1 PRHDT, CDR2 FYEKMQ (reference sequence). V lost 0 bases to trimming and J lost 1 base; unmatched junction nucleotides: 4. This CDR3 spans 16 amino acids. The CDR3 loop reads CASSLGPAGVQETQYF. The CDR3 region has the DNA TGTGCCAGCAGCTTAGGCCCAGCGGGGGTCCAAGAGACCCAGTACTTC.

The chain uses TRBV19 and TRBJ2-7; 9 bases match TRBD1. CDR3 size: 15 residues. Germline V gene lookup returns CDR1 LNHDA and CDR2 SQIVND (reference sequence). With 5 bases clipped from V and 3 bases from J, the junction kept 8 bases outside the gene matches. The CDR3 DNA reads as TGTGCCAGTAGTGTACAGGGGGCCTCAATCTACGAGCAGTACTTC. Protein sequence: CASSVQGASIYEQYF. The whole variable domain, filled in from reference TRBV19 and TRBJ2-7, reads DGGITQSPKYLFRKEGQNVTLSCEQNLNHDAMYWYRQDPGQGLRLIYYSQIVNDFQKGDIAEGYSVSREKKESFPLTVTSAQKNPTAFYLCASSVQGASIYEQYFGPGTRLTVT.

V usage is TRBV6-1 and J usage is TRBJ1-5; D may be TRBD1 (5 bases). V was trimmed by 7 bases and J by 1 base, leaving 8 bases between them. Germline CDR1 reads MNHNS; CDR2 reads SASEGT. CDR3 size: 13 residues. The chain's CDR3 is CASIGASNQPQHF. The CDR3 coding sequence is TGTGCCAGCATAGGGGCCAGCAATCAGCCCCAGCATTTT.